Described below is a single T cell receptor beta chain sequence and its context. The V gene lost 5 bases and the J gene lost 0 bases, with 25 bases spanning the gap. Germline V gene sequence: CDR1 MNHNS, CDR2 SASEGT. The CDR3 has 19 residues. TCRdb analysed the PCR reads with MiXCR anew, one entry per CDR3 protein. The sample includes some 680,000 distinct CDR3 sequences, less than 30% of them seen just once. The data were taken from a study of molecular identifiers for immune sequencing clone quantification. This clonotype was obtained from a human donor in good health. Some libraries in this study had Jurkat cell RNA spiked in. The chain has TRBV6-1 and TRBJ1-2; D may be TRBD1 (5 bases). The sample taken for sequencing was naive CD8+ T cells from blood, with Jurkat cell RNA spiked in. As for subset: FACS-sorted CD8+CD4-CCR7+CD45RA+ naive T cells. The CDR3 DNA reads TGTGCCAGCAGTCTCTTCCGGGACCAGGGACCTACTACTAACTATGGCTACACCTTC. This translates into CASSLFRDQGPTTNYGYTF.